The TCR beta chain described here comes from a study of cytomegalovirus exposure and HLA in healthy donors. Background on the study: Of about 400 genotyped donors, 81% clustered with self-reported Caucasian donors. Whole-study findings and limits: In a later analysis, HLA-C alleles had the fewest associated TCRs, DRB1 alleles the most.

Germline CDR1 reads SGHNT; CDR2 reads YYREEE (reference sequence). V shed 0 bases and J shed 3 bases, with 4 bases lying between them. There are 13 residues in the CDR3. Details on this clone: What it binds is unknown.

Healthy donors of bone marrow made up the group. The PCR used 60 Vbeta and 13 Jbeta primers. Using immunoSEQ multiplex PCR, the repertoire was profiled, and TCRdb retains in-frame clones only, with some absent. In the table there are around 150,000 clones, less than 90% of which are singletons. Input material: PBMCs. This TCR was recovered from a man aged 50 to 60 in good health and CMV-seropositive. The rearrangement links TRBV5-4 to TRBJ1-5; no reliable D call. The CDR3 here is CASSLDNNQPQHF. The CDR3, as DNA: TGTGCCAGCAGCTTGGACAACAATCAGCCCCAGCATTTT.